The TCR beta chain described here comes from a study of regulatory T cells in long-lasting Graves disease. General study findings and limits: Between persistent patients, about 2,800 public clonotypes were shared, exceeding the approximately 990 shared between new patients.

About this clonotype: Its antigen is unidentified.

The CDR3 extends over 16 amino acids. With 2 bases removed from V and 2 bases from J, the gap between germline ends came to 13 bases. CDR1 is SGHTA, CDR2 FQGNSA, per germline. Time point of the sample: persistent/refractory GD, antithyroid drugs over 5 years with positive TRAb. Following extraction of RNA from PBMCs, that RNA was used to make the TCR library. In building TCR beta libraries, iRepertoire HTBI primers were used together with Arm-PCR of CDR3 regions. Each CDR3 protein gets one entry after TCRdb re-called the multiplex PCR reads with MiXCR. The sample includes about 460,000 distinct CDR3 sequences, about 20% seen only once; the top ten take about an eighth.

The starting material was peripheral blood mononuclear cells (PBMCs), obtained when the disease was refractory, from a patient treated with antithyroid drugs. The chain joins TRBV7-2 to TRBJ2-1; weak D call: TRBD2 (5 bases). The source of this sequence is a female donor with Graves disease. The CDR3 sequence is CASSLFSGSTYNEQFF. CDR3 DNA sequence: TGTGCCAGCAGCTTATTCTCGGGGTCGACCTACAATGAGCAGTTCTTC.